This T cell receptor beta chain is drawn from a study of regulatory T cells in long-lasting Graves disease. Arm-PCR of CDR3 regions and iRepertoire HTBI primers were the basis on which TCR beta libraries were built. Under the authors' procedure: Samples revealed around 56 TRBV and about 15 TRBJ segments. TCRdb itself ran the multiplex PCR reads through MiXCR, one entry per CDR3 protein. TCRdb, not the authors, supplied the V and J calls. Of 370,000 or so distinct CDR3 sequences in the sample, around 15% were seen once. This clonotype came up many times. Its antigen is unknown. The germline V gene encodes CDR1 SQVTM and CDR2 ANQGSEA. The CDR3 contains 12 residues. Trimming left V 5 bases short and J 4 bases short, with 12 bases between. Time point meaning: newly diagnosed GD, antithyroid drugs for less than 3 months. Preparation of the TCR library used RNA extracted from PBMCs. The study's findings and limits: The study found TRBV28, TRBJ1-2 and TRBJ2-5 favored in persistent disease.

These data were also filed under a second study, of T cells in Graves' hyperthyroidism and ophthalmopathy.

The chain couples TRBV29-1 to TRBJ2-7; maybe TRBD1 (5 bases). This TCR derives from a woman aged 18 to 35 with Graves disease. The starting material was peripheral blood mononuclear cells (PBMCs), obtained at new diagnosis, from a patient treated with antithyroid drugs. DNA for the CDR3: TGCAGCGTTACCATTGGGGCGTACGAGCAGTACTTC. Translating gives CSVTIGAYEQYF.